One sample yielded the 15 T cell receptor beta chains listed below, sequenced in a study of metastatic and nonmetastatic thyroid tumors. Patients were all untreated before their thyroid surgery. TCRdb re-analyzed the PCR reads through MiXCR. The table includes roughly 59,000 clones, 15% to 20% detected once. The sample comprised blood. Receptors were obtained from a male donor with papillary thyroid cancer or a benign thyroid nodule (not recorded which). Some clones in this sample may be carry-over from other donors' samples.

For this clone: A read error is possible here, since a much larger clone lies one base away. This chain uses TRBV24-1 with TRBJ2-2; D is undetermined. Germline-derived CDR1 and CDR2 are KGHDR and SFDVKD. The CDR3 has 15 amino acids. CDR3 sequence reads: CAASVRGTNTGELFF. The CDR3 DNA is TGTGCCGCCAGTGTGCGTGGAACGAACACCGGGGAGCTGTTTTTT.

This sequence joins TRBV3-1 and TRBJ1-2, with D possibly TRBD1 on 5 matching bases. This CDR3 comprises 16 residues. Germline loops: CDR1 LGHDT, CDR2 YNNKEL (reference sequence). V gave up 1 base and J gave up 7 bases, with 19 bases separating them. The CDR3 here is CASSQAYGAQISGYTF. The CDR3, as DNA: TGTGCCAGCAGCCAAGCATATGGGGCCCAGATCTCTGGCTACACCTTC.

This clone was observed many times. This chain joins TRBV6-1 and TRBJ2-3; no reliable D call. Looked up from germline, CDR1 is MNHNS and CDR2 is SASEGT. The CDR3 sequence is 12 residues long. Trimming removed 2 bases from V and 2 bases from J, with 2 bases in between. For the CDR3, the DNA is TGTGCCAGCAGTGAATACACAGATACGCAGTATTTT. It specifies CASSEYTDTQYF.

This clone has only a few counts. This may be a read error: a much more frequent sequence differs by one nucleotide. The chain uses TRBV19 and TRBJ2-5; 8 bases map to TRBD1. The CDR3 is 15 amino acids. CDR1 LNHDA and CDR2 SQIVND come from the germline V gene (reference sequence). CDR3 coding DNA: TGTGCCAGTAGTATAGATCAGACAGGGGCAGAGACCAAGTACTTC. This sequence encodes CASSIDQTGAETKYF.

As for this clone: At one boundary the junction diverges from the germline segment, which might be a read error. The chain has TRBV12-3 or TRBV12-4 and TRBJ2-7; no definite D call. This CDR3 contains 14 residues. This CDR3 reads CASSSWYSSYEQYF. The CDR3 bases are TGTGCCAGTAGTTCCTGGTACAGCTCCTACGAGCAGTACTTC.

This clone showed up many times. The V and J genes are TRBV12-3 or TRBV12-4 and TRBJ2-5, with 11 nucleotides matching TRBD2. The trim removed 5 bases at V and 1 base at J, leaving 6 bases unmatched. This CDR3 spans 16 amino acids. CDR3 residues: CASSGTSGGRQETQYF. Here the CDR3 DNA reads TGTGCCAGCAGTGGAACTAGCGGGGGACGCCAAGAGACCCAGTACTTC.

The chain is built from TRBV5-4 and TRBJ1-2; D possibly corresponds to TRBD1 (5 bases). In germline, CDR1 is SGHNT, CDR2 YYREEE (reference sequence). This CDR3 has 13 amino acids. V shed 2 bases and J shed 7 bases, with 12 bases lying between them. CDR3 DNA sequence: TGTGCCAGCAGCTTTTCAGGGTTTTCTGGCTACACCTTC. Its protein is CASSFSGFSGYTF.

Many counts were recorded for this clone. This chain uses TRBV20-1 with TRBJ2-1; 11 nucleotides match TRBD2. The V and J ends lost 4 bases and 8 bases, in that order; junction bases with no gene match: 10. The CDR3 contains 15 residues. CDR1 and CDR2 from the germline V gene are DFQATT and SNEGSKA (reference sequence). In DNA form, the CDR3 reads TGCAGTGCTATAACCGGGACTAGCGGCGTCCATGAGCAGTTCTTC. This gives the protein CSAITGTSGVHEQFF.

The chain employs TRBV18 and TRBJ2-1, with a weak D call TRBD2 (6 bases). Trimming took off 3 bases at V and 7 bases at J, with 13 bases between the two ends. The CDR3 extends over 14 amino acids. CDR1 is KGHSH, CDR2 LQKENI, per germline. CDR3 in amino acids: CASSPSGDTNEQFF. DNA of the CDR3: TGTGCCAGCTCACCTTCGGGGGATACGAATGAGCAGTTCTTC.

This clone showed up many times. The V gene is TRBV2, the J gene TRBJ2-1; TRBD2 aligns across 7 bases. The germline gives CDR1 SNHLY, CDR2 FYNNEI. The CDR3 sequence is 15 residues long. Trimming at V came to 3 bases and at J to 7 bases, leaving 9 bases not matched to a gene. CDR3 bases: TGTGCCAGCAGTGAGGGCCTAGCGGAGTGGAATGAGCAGTTCTTC. Translated: CASSEGLAEWNEQFF. The full variable domain, in which reference TRBV2 and TRBJ2-1 provide the parts outside the CDR3, is EPEVTQTPSHQVTQMGQEVILRCVPISNHLYFYWYRQILGQKVEFLVSFYNNEISEKSEIFDDQFSVERPDGSNFTLKIRSTKLEDSAMYFCASSEGLAEWNEQFFGPGTRLTVL.

This clone was recorded many times. The V call is TRBV4-1, the J call TRBJ2-6, with D perhaps TRBD1 (6 bases). Trimming left V 4 bases short and J 3 bases short, with 19 bases between. CDR3 length: 18 amino acids. The germline V gene encodes CDR1 MGHRA and CDR2 YSYEKL. CDR3 coding DNA: TGCGCCAGCAGCCGCCCACAGGGCCCGATTCGTGGGGCCAACGTCCTGACTTTC. Encoded protein: CASSRPQGPIRGANVLTF.

This clone was observed many times. This chain joins TRBV11-2 and TRBJ1-2; 9 positions agree with TRBD1. Germline V gives CDR1 SGHAT, CDR2 FQNNGV. The CDR3 runs 15 residues. Losses at the gene ends were 5 bases for V and 3 bases for J; bases not matched to a gene: 7. The CDR3 region has the DNA TGTGCCAGCAGCCTGTCACAGGGGGCCTACTATGGCTACACCTTC. It encodes CASSLSQGAYYGYTF.

The chain joins TRBV6-2 or TRBV6-3 to TRBJ1-6; D perhaps matches TRBD1 (5 bases). CDR1 is MNHEY and CDR2 is SVGEGT in the germline V gene. Trimming took off 2 bases at V and 9 bases at J, with 17 bases between the two ends. This CDR3 comprises 16 residues. The CDR3 protein is CASSYLDPRQSSPLHF. The CDR3 coding sequence is TGTGCCAGCAGTTACCTCGACCCCCGACAGAGTTCACCCCTCCACTTT.

This clone was counted at least ten times. The junction departs from germline at one end; a sequencing error may be responsible. The CDR3 sequence is CASSQADTNRLF. The DNA for the CDR3 is TGCGCCAGCAGCCAAGCGGACACCAACCGCCTCTTT. The rearrangement joins TRBV4-1 to TRBJ1-1, with D possibly TRBD1 on 5 matching bases. The CDR3 has 12 residues. Germline V lookup: CDR1 MGHRA, CDR2 YSYEKL.

This chain links TRBV30 with TRBJ1-2; D uncertain. The CDR3 covers 14 residues. The germline V gene has CDR1 GTSNPN and CDR2 SVGIG (reference sequence). Deletions cut 4 bases from V and 8 bases from J, with 20 bases between. CDR3 DNA sequence: TGTGCCTGGATCGTACCTATTACGAGCCGGGGCTACACCTTC. It specifies CAWIVPITSRGYTF.